The 5 T cell receptor beta chains below come from one sample, sequenced in a study of blood T cells in healthy people across ages (dated by TCRdb to about 2015). Library prep was done by 5' RACE. Sequencing relied on an Illumina HiSeq 2500. A second PCR of roughly 6 to 12 cycles was run with a J-beta primer mix and a sample-barcoded 5' primer. TCRdb reran the public reads through fastp at Q25 and MiXCR, keeping productive beta chains. Rows with one shared CDR3 protein collapse into an entry with the most common genes and DNA. This sample has a few hundred thousand distinct CDR3 sequences in its table, and around a quarter of those were observed once. Approximately 3.6% of the sample belongs to the ten largest clones. The same data also contributed to another study, on T cells of mothers and their children.

Sequenced input: blood. The receptors come from a boy between 2 and 15 years old in good health.

This chain uses TRBV13 with TRBJ2-1; 10 bases line up with TRBD2. Matching the DNA end better, TRBJ2-5 makes the J call doubtful. Germline CDR1 is PRHDT and CDR2 is FYEKMQ (reference sequence). CDR3 length: 16 residues. As DNA, the CDR3 is TGTGCCAGCAGCTTGGCTAGCGGGGGTTCCCAAGAGACCCAGTACTTC. Protein sequence: CASSLASGGSQETQYF.

This clonotype has more than one count but fewer than ten. The rearrangement joins TRBV20-1 to TRBJ2-3; 12 nucleotides match TRBD2. The CDR3 extends over 15 amino acids. Germline V gene lookup returns CDR1 DFQATT and CDR2 SNEGSKA (reference sequence). The ends lost 1 base at V and 5 bases at J; junction bases unmatched: 4. This CDR3 reads CSARGTSGTIDTQYF. The CDR3 bases are TGCAGTGCTAGAGGGACTAGCGGGACGATAGATACGCAGTATTTT.

This clonotype occurred a few times. The chain has TRBV7-9 and TRBJ2-5, with a weak D call TRBD2 (6 bases). There are 15 residues in the CDR3. The germline V gene has CDR1 SEHNR and CDR2 FQNEAQ (reference sequence). Trimming removed 1 base at V and 4 bases at J, with 13 bases between. CDR3: CASSLVPGRTETQYF. In DNA form, the CDR3 reads TGTGCCAGCAGCTTAGTCCCGGGGAGGACAGAGACCCAGTACTTC.

This chain joins TRBV20-1 and TRBJ1-3; the D gene is possibly TRBD1 (6 bases). This CDR3 is built from 15 residues. Germline loops: CDR1 DFQATT, CDR2 SNEGSKA (reference sequence). V was shortened by 1 base and J by 6 bases, with 16 bases between the two germline ends. The DNA of the CDR3 is TGCAGTGCTAGAGGTGCGGCAGGGGACGTAAACACCATATATTTT. Its protein product is CSARGAAGDVNTIYF.

The chain carries TRBV4-3 and TRBJ1-1, with D perhaps matching TRBD1 (6 bases). CDR1 and CDR2 (germline): LGHNA, YSLEER. CDR3 length: 14 residues. V was shortened by 1 base and J by 6 bases, with 12 bases between the two germline ends. CDR3 amino acids: CASSQGAGEAEAFF. The CDR3 DNA follows: TGCGCCAGCAGCCAAGGGGCAGGGGAGGCTGAAGCTTTCTTT.